The 23 T cell receptor beta chains listed next were all sequenced from one sample in a study of T cell repertoires in cytomegalovirus infection. TCRdb used MiXCR to reprocess the reads, holding one entry per CDR3 protein. The sample yields roughly 640,000 distinct CDR3 sequences, approximately 24% seen once. The sequenced sample consisted of CD8+ T cells from PBMCs. These receptors were collected from a human donor in good health (CMV status not recorded). Some clones in this sample may be carry-over from other donors' samples.

This chain connects TRBV29-1 to TRBJ1-2, with TRBD1 as a possible D gene (5 bases). Trimming took 4 bases from V and 4 from J, leaving 10 bases between them. This CDR3 contains 12 residues. Germline V lookup: CDR1 SQVTM, CDR2 ANQGSEA. The CDR3 sequence: CSVVAGAYGYTF. The CDR3 DNA reads as TGCAGCGTTGTTGCCGGGGCCTATGGCTACACCTTC.

This clonotype came up a few times. The J gene is TRBJ2-2, the V gene TRBV20-1; D unclear. The germline V gene encodes CDR1 DFQATT and CDR2 SNEGSKA (reference sequence). The CDR3 sequence is 16 residues long. Trimming took 0 bases from V and 4 from J, leaving 15 bases between them. The CDR3 bases are TGCAGTGCTAGAGATCTCTTCGGGTCGGGCACCGGGGAGCTGTTTTTT. This codes for CSARDLFGSGTGELFF.

This clonotype was seen ten or more times. The chain joins TRBV7-8 to TRBJ1-1; D is unresolved. Germline V CDR1 and CDR2: SGHVS, FQNEAQ. The CDR3 totals 15 residues. Trimming removed 6 bases at V and 0 bases at J, with 14 bases between. The CDR3 DNA reads as TGTGCCAGCAGTTTTTTGGACGGGGTGAACACTGAAGCTTTCTTT. As protein: CASSFLDGVNTEAFF. Together with reference TRBV7-8 and TRBJ1-1, the CDR3 gives the full variable domain: GAGVSQSPRYKVAKRGQDVALRCDPISGHVSLFWYQQALGQGPEFLTYFQNEAQLDKSGLPSDRFFAERPEGSVSTLKIQRTQQEDSAVYLCASSFLDGVNTEAFFGQGTRLTVV.

This clonotype has a handful of counts. CDR3: CATSDLGQGALYGYTF. CDR3 DNA: TGTGCCACCAGTGACCTTGGACAGGGGGCGCTCTATGGCTACACCTTC. V gene TRBV24-1 combines with J gene TRBJ1-2, with TRBD1 matching over 11 bases. The trim removed 4 bases at V and 4 bases at J, leaving 7 bases unmatched. Germline CDR1 and CDR2: KGHDR and SFDVKD. This CDR3 has 16 residues.

Only a few counts were recorded for this clonotype. The chain is built from TRBV15 and TRBJ2-4, with D possibly being TRBD2 (5 bases). Germline values: CDR1 LNHNV, CDR2 YYDKDF (reference sequence). This CDR3 is 12 amino acids long. The V gene lost 11 bases and the J gene lost 7 bases, with 15 bases spanning the gap. CDR3 in DNA: TGTGCCGCTTCAAGCACGGGGAACATTCAGTACTTC. This sequence encodes CAASSTGNIQYF.

This chain uses TRBV2 with TRBJ1-1, with a possible D match to TRBD1 (5 bases). The V end lost 10 bases, the J end lost 5 bases, and 20 bases lay between the germline ends. CDR3 length: 14 residues. Per germline, CDR1 SNHLY and CDR2 FYNNEI. This chain's CDR3 is CATDPGLAGTEAFF. The CDR3 DNA is TGTGCCACCGACCCGGGACTCGCGGGGACTGAAGCTTTCTTT. The variable domain in full, completed from reference TRBV2 and TRBJ1-1, reads EPEVTQTPSHQVTQMGQEVILRCVPISNHLYFYWYRQILGQKVEFLVSFYNNEISEKSEIFDDQFSVERPDGSNFTLKIRSTKLEDSAMYFCATDPGLAGTEAFFGQGTRLTVV.

This chain uses TRBV6-2 or TRBV6-3 with TRBJ2-5; TRBD1 matches at 7 bases. This CDR3 spans 16 amino acids. From germline, CDR1 is MNHEY and CDR2 SVGEGT. Trimming cost V 4 bases and J 4 bases; bases outside gene matches: 12. CDR3 sequence reads: CASSSPFRDSLETQYF. CDR3 sequence (DNA): TGTGCCAGCAGTTCCCCATTTCGGGACAGTCTAGAGACCCAGTACTTC.

Only a few counts were recorded for this clonotype. The chain is built from TRBV6-5 and TRBJ1-4; the D is unclear. CDR3 length equals 15 residues. Trimming shortened V by 0 bases and J by 4 bases, and 9 bases separated the two germline ends. In germline, CDR1 is MNHEY, CDR2 SVGAGI. DNA for the CDR3: TGTGCCAGCAGTTACTCTTGGGGAAATAATGAAAAACTGTTTTTT. Protein sequence: CASSYSWGNNEKLFF.

The chain is built from TRBV5-8 and TRBJ2-1; no reliable D call. V lost 0 bases and J 12 bases, leaving 25 bases between the germline ends. CDR3 length: 17 residues. Germline V gene data show CDR1 as SGHTS and CDR2 as YDEGEE. This CDR3 is CASSLGPRLSGWGSQFF. The CDR3 nucleotides read TGTGCCAGCAGCTTGGGTCCCCGACTCTCCGGCTGGGGTTCGCAGTTCTTC. The full variable domain, rest sourced from reference TRBV5-8 and TRBJ2-1, is EAGVTQSPTHLIKTRGQQATLRCSPISGHTSVYWYQQALGLGLQFLLWYDEGEERNRGNFPPRFSGRQFPNYSSELNVNALELEDSALYLCASSLGPRLSGWGSQFFGPGTRLTVL.

The chain employs TRBV29-1 and TRBJ2-7, with unresolved D. The CDR3 sequence is 13 residues long. Germline CDR1 reads SQVTM; CDR2 reads ANQGSEA. Between the trimmed V and J ends, which lost 0 bases and 1 base, there was a span of 7 bases. The CDR3 DNA is TGCAGCGTTGAAGAAAACAGTTCCTACGAGCAGTACTTC. Translating it yields CSVEENSSYEQYF.

In its sample, this clonotype was seen many times. This rearrangement joins TRBV12-3 or TRBV12-4 to TRBJ2-3, with D perhaps TRBD1 (6 bases). The CDR3 has 13 amino acids. Trimming cost V 5 bases and J 6 bases, with 12 bases left between them. DNA for the CDR3: TGTGCCAGCAGTCCAGGGGTTTTCGATACGCAGTATTTT. Protein sequence: CASSPGVFDTQYF.

The chain uses TRBV6-2 or TRBV6-3 and TRBJ1-4, with no clear D. Looked up from germline, CDR1 is MNHEY and CDR2 is SVGEGT. The CDR3 spans 16 residues. Trimming removed 5 bases at V and 0 bases at J, with 13 bases between. The CDR3 DNA sequence: TGTGCCAGCAGTCCTCCGGCCCTAGCAACTAATGAAAAACTGTTTTTT. It codes for CASSPPALATNEKLFF.

In this sample, this clonotype turned up a few times. The gene calls are TRBV6-1 and TRBJ2-1; 7 nucleotides agree with TRBD1. The germline V gene has CDR1 MNHNS and CDR2 SASEGT. Trimming cost V 3 bases and J 8 bases; bases outside gene matches: 4. CDR3 length: 13 amino acids. CDR3 nucleotides: TGTGCCAGCAGTGACTGGACAGGTCATGAGCAGTTCTTC. Amino acids: CASSDWTGHEQFF.

In DNA form, the CDR3 reads TGTGCCAGCAGCTCCCCGGGACTAGCGGGGACGGAGTACAATGAGCAGTTCTTC. Protein sequence: CASSSPGLAGTEYNEQFF. V is TRBV13 and J is TRBJ2-1, with TRBD2 identical over 13 bases. The germline V gene encodes CDR1 PRHDT and CDR2 FYEKMQ (reference sequence). V was pared by 4 bases and J by 4 bases, with 10 bases of the junction left unmatched. This CDR3 spans 18 amino acids.

This clonotype was observed a few times. J is TRBJ1-1 and V is TRBV28; maybe TRBD1 (5 bases). This CDR3 is 14 amino acids long. V lost 2 bases and J lost 4, with 11 bases in between. Germline V gene sequence: CDR1 MDHEN, CDR2 SYDVKM. CDR3 amino acids: CASSLGFGGTEAFF. CDR3 coding DNA: TGTGCCAGCAGTTTAGGGTTCGGGGGCACTGAAGCTTTCTTT.

This clonotype occurred a few times. The V gene is TRBV11-2, the J gene TRBJ2-7; TRBD1 aligns across 10 bases. J lost 2 bases, V lost 5 bases, and 6 bases had no gene match. This CDR3 spans 15 amino acids. Germline CDR1 reads SGHAT; CDR2 reads FQNNGV. The CDR3 loop is CASSPWTGGAYEQYV. CDR3 bases: TGTGCCAGCAGCCCCTGGACAGGGGGAGCCTACGAGCAGTACGTC.

Many counts were recorded for this clonotype. The CDR3 protein is CASRIRGQDTEAFF. CDR3 coding DNA: TGTGCCAGCAGGATCAGGGGGCAGGACACTGAAGCTTTCTTT. J is TRBJ1-1 and V is TRBV7-2; TRBD1 agrees at 8 bases. Germline CDR1 and CDR2: SGHTA and FQGNSA. V gave up 6 bases and J gave up 3 bases; unmatched junction bases: 6. This CDR3 contains 14 residues. The full variable domain, with the rest looked up from reference TRBV7-2 and TRBJ1-1, is GAGVSQSPSNKVTEKGKDVELRCDPISGHTALYWYRQSLGQGLEFLIYFQGNSAPDKSGLPSDRFSAERTGGSVSTLTIQRTQQEDSAVYLCASRIRGQDTEAFFGQGTRLTVV.

This chain links TRBV27 with TRBJ2-1, with D possibly matching TRBD1 (6 bases). The germline V and J ends were trimmed by 5 bases and 7 bases, with 15 bases remaining between them. This CDR3 region has 14 residues. The germline CDR1 and CDR2 sequences are MNHEY and SMNVEV (reference sequence). CDR3 DNA: TGTGCCAGCAGTGTTCCGGGACACCAAAATGAGCAGTTCTTC. Protein: CASSVPGHQNEQFF.

In its sample, this clonotype was seen many times. The chain combines TRBV7-2 with TRBJ2-6, with D perhaps TRBD1 (5 bases). Trimming stripped 2 bases from V and 0 bases from J, with 17 bases between. Germline values: CDR1 SGHTA, CDR2 FQGNSA. CDR3 length equals 19 residues. CDR3: CASSLILGDRTSGANVLTF. CDR3 in DNA: TGTGCCAGCAGCTTAATTTTGGGTGACAGAACCTCTGGGGCCAACGTCCTGACTTTC.

The V call is TRBV19, the J call TRBJ2-1; 7 nucleotides align to TRBD2. Trimming at V came to 6 bases and at J to 9 bases, leaving 8 bases not matched to a gene. CDR1 is LNHDA and CDR2 is SQIVND in the germline V gene (reference sequence). The CDR3 totals 13 residues. The CDR3 coding sequence is TGTGCCAGTAGGGAGCGGGGTGTCGGTGAGCAGTTCTTC. The encoded protein is CASRERGVGEQFF.

This clonotype was recorded a few times. A much larger clone differs from this one at a single base, so this may be a read error. The chain is built from TRBV7-9 and TRBJ2-7; D uncertain. This CDR3 has 12 residues. Germline CDR1 and CDR2: SEHNR and FQNEAQ (reference sequence). V lost 4 bases and J 4 bases, leaving 8 bases between the germline ends. The CDR3 loop is CASSSHGYEQYF. CDR3 sequence (DNA): TGTGCCAGCAGCTCCCACGGGTACGAGCAGTACTTC.

In its sample, this clonotype was seen many times. The rearrangement uses TRBV5-1 and TRBJ1-1, with D hard to call. This CDR3 contains 15 residues. The germline V gene encodes CDR1 SGHRS and CDR2 YFSETQ. V was trimmed by 0 bases and J by 5 bases, leaving 14 bases between them. CDR3 protein: CASSLAEGGLTEAFF. The CDR3 nucleotides are TGCGCCAGCAGCTTGGCCGAAGGTGGATTAACTGAAGCTTTCTTT.

Only a few counts were recorded for this clonotype. This rearrangement joins TRBV2 to TRBJ2-2, with a tentative D call TRBD1 (5 bases). Germline V gives CDR1 SNHLY, CDR2 FYNNEI. The CDR3 runs 15 residues. The V gene lost 0 bases and the J gene lost 5 bases, with 10 bases spanning the gap. DNA of the CDR3: TGTGCCAGCAGTGAAGCAGGGGAACCGACCGGGGAGCTGTTTTTT. Encoded protein: CASSEAGEPTGELFF.